The 10 T cell receptor beta chains in this list originate from one sample, sequenced in a study of T cell responses to AZD1222 COVID-19 vaccine. Only in-frame clones appear in the TCRdb table, and some are missing; sequencing was by immunoSEQ multiplex PCR. This repertoire shows about 120,000 clones, around 90% found once; its top ten account for about a tenth. The specimen comprised peripheral blood, sampled on day 0 of AZD1222 vaccination. These receptor sequences come from an adult in good health.

The chain employs TRBV9 and TRBJ1-6; the D gene is possibly TRBD1 (6 bases). Trimming took off 1 base at V and 9 bases at J, with 17 bases between the two ends. Germline values: CDR1 SGDLS, CDR2 YYNGEE. The CDR3 runs to 16 residues. The CDR3 bases are TGTGCCAGCAGCGTAAGGGGGGCCGACGGGGGTTCACCCCTCCACTTT. Its translation: CASSVRGADGGSPLHF.

The chain employs TRBV21-1 and TRBJ1-1. TRBV21-1 is a documented pseudogene. The CDR3 covers 16 residues. The CDR3 is CASSKGGRIGATEAFF. CDR3 in DNA: TGTGCCAGCAGCAAAGGTGGTAGAATCGGGGCCACTGAAGCTTTCTTT.

The chain employs TRBV21-1 and TRBJ2-5; the D call of TRBD2 is as the table states it, not checked on the DNA. TRBV21-1 is tagged as a pseudogene. This CDR3 spans 20 amino acids. This chain's CDR3 is CASSKASGDGGYNLKETQYF. As DNA, the CDR3 is TGTGCCAGCAGCAAAGCATCGGGGGACGGAGGGTATAACTTAAAAGAGACCCAGTACTTC.

J is TRBJ1-2 and V is TRBV5-1; D unresolved. Between the trimmed V and J ends, which lost 4 bases and 5 bases, there was a span of 15 bases. The CDR3 runs 14 residues. The germline V gene encodes CDR1 SGHRS and CDR2 YFSETQ. The CDR3 protein is CASSLPASSYGYTF. For the CDR3, the DNA is TGCGCCAGCAGCCTCCCCGCGTCCTCATATGGCTACACCTTC.

The chain employs TRBV2 and TRBJ1-6, with D unresolved. Deletions cut 8 bases from V and 4 bases from J, with 15 bases between. Germline CDR1 reads SNHLY; CDR2 reads FYNNEI. This CDR3 region has 15 residues. CDR3 DNA sequence: TGTGCCAGCGACGGAGCAGGCTCTTATAATTCACCCCTCCACTTT. It encodes CASDGAGSYNSPLHF.

The V gene is TRBV27, the J gene TRBJ2-7, with D maybe TRBD2 (6 bases). Germline V gene data show CDR1 as MNHEY and CDR2 as SMNVEV (reference sequence). Between the trimmed V and J ends, which lost 4 bases and 0 bases, there was a span of 10 bases. This CDR3 region has 14 residues. The CDR3 nucleotides read TGTGCCAGCAGTTGGACTACGAACTCCTACGAGCAGTACTTC. Its translation is CASSWTTNSYEQYF.

The table lists this clone with a count of one. This chain links TRBV2 with TRBJ2-1; no definite D call. CDR1 and CDR2 (germline): SNHLY, FYNNEI. V lost 2 bases and J 0 bases, leaving 8 bases between the germline ends. This CDR3 contains 15 residues. The CDR3 DNA sequence: TGTGCCAGCAGTGAACCCAGCGACTCCTACAATGAGCAGTTCTTC. Translated: CASSEPSDSYNEQFF.

In its sample, this clone was seen a few times. The chain links TRBV27 to TRBJ1-1, with 8 bases identical to TRBD1. Germline V gene sequence: CDR1 MNHEY, CDR2 SMNVEV (reference sequence). This CDR3 is built from 14 residues. The V gene end was trimmed by 4 bases and the J gene end by 1 base; junction bases not matched to a gene: 2. CDR3 in amino acids: CASSWGTGNTEAFF. The CDR3 DNA follows: TGTGCCAGCAGTTGGGGGACAGGGAACACTGAAGCTTTCTTT.

The chain is built from TRBV5-1 and TRBJ2-2, with TRBD1 matching 9 bases. The J segment lost 5 bases and the V segment lost 5 bases, leaving 10 bases of the junction unmatched. Per the germline V gene, CDR1 is SGHRS and CDR2 is YFSETQ. There are 16 residues in the CDR3. The CDR3 reads CASRTPQGAETGELFF. DNA for the CDR3: TGCGCCAGCAGAACACCACAGGGGGCGGAAACCGGGGAGCTGTTTTTT.

The chain has TRBV6-6 and TRBJ1-1, with 7 bases matching TRBD1. CDR3 size: 14 residues. Germline trimming cut 4 bases from V and 11 bases from J; bases unmatched to any gene: 13. From germline, CDR1 is MNHNY and CDR2 SVGAGI (reference sequence). CDR3 loop: CASSFVPTGAQAFF. The CDR3 DNA reads TGTGCCAGCAGTTTCGTCCCAACAGGGGCCCAGGCTTTCTTT.